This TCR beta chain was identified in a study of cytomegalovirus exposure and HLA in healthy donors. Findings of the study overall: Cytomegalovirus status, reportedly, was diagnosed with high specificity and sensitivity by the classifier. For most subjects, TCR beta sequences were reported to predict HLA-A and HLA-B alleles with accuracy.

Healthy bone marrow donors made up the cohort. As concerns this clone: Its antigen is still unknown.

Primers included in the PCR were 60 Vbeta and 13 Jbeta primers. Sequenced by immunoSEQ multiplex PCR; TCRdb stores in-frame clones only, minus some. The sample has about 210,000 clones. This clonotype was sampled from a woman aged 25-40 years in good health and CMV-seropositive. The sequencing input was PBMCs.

CDR3 loop: CASRTGNEQFF. The DNA for the CDR3 is TGTGCCAGTAGGACTGGGAATGAGCAGTTCTTC. V is TRBV19 and J is TRBJ2-1; D is unclear. The CDR3 has 11 residues. V lost 6 bases, J lost 7 bases, and 7 bases lay in between. Germline CDR1 and CDR2: LNHDA and SQIVND (reference sequence).